This passage covers 15 T cell receptor beta chains from one sample sequenced in a study of blood T cell repertoires in COVID-19. Sequencing used immunoSEQ multiplex PCR; TCRdb keeps in-frame clones, though not all of them. This sample yields 120,000 to 150,000 clones, of which roughly 84% are seen a single time; about 8% belongs to the top ten. Sequenced material: peripheral blood. These receptors were taken from a human donor in a cohort sampled during active COVID-19.

This clone was seen a handful of times. The rearrangement uses TRBV5-4 and TRBJ2-7; the D gene is possibly TRBD2 (6 bases). Per the germline V gene, CDR1 is SGHNT and CDR2 is YYREEE (reference sequence). Trimming took off 4 bases at V and 0 bases at J, with 11 bases between the two ends. The CDR3 totals 14 residues. DNA for the CDR3: TGTGCCAGCAGCGATCGGGGGAGCTCCTACGAGCAGTACTTC. Translating gives CASSDRGSSYEQYF.

The chain uses TRBV3-1 (or the pseudogene TRBV3-2) and TRBJ2-5, with 10 bases aligning to TRBD2. Germline trimming cut 4 bases from V and 0 bases from J; bases unmatched to any gene: 8. The length of the CDR3 is 17 residues. Germline CDR1 reads LGHDT; CDR2 reads YNNKEL (reference sequence). CDR3 nucleotide sequence: TGTGCCAGCAGCCGCCGGACTAGCGGCAAGTACCAAGAGACCCAGTACTTC. This translates into CASSRRTSGKYQETQYF.

As DNA, the CDR3 is TGTGCCACCAGCCCGTCGGCGAACACCGGGGAGCTGTTTTTT. Its protein product is CATSPSANTGELFF. The chain has TRBV15 and TRBJ2-2; D gene unclear. The germline V and J ends were trimmed by 5 bases and 0 bases, with 7 bases remaining between them. CDR1 is LNHNV and CDR2 is YYDKDF in the germline V gene (reference sequence). CDR3 length: 14 residues.

The chain couples TRBV11-2 to TRBJ1-5; D may be TRBD1 (6 bases). The ends were cut back, 3 bases at V and 6 bases at J, with 18 bases in the middle. The length of the CDR3 is 16 residues. Germline CDR1 SGHAT, CDR2 FQNNGV. The CDR3 loop reads CASSLGASQTSQPQHF. CDR3 nucleotides: TGTGCCAGCAGCTTGGGGGCCTCACAGACAAGTCAGCCCCAGCATTTT. The entire variable domain, with the rest obtained from reference TRBV11-2 and TRBJ1-5, is as follows: EAGVAQSPRYKIIEKRQSVAFWCNPISGHATLYWYQQILGQGPKLLIQFQNNGVVDDSQLPKDRFSAERLKGVDSTLKIQPAKLEDSAVYLCASSLGASQTSQPQHFGDGTRLSIL.

The CDR3 DNA sequence: TGTGCCAGCAGCTTGGCCCAGTACAATGAGCAGTTCTTC. Translation gives CASSLAQYNEQFF. The J gene is TRBJ2-1, the V gene TRBV5-5; D gene unclear. The germline gives CDR1 SGHKS, CDR2 YYEKEE (reference sequence). The germline V and J ends were trimmed by 0 bases and 4 bases, with 5 bases remaining between them. This CDR3 has 13 residues.

The chain couples TRBV4-1 to TRBJ1-3; possibly TRBD1 for D (5 bases). V was shortened by 0 bases and J by 0 bases, with 12 bases between the two germline ends. CDR1 and CDR2 from the germline V gene are MGHRA and YSYEKL. This CDR3 region has 17 residues. CDR3 DNA: TGCGCCAGCAGCCAAGATTACAGGTTCAACTCTGGAAACACCATATATTTT. Translation gives CASSQDYRFNSGNTIYF.

V is TRBV2 and J is TRBJ2-5; perhaps TRBD1 as D (5 bases). The V gene lost 5 bases and the J gene lost 3 bases, with 13 bases spanning the gap. Germline V CDR1 and CDR2: SNHLY, FYNNEI. CDR3 length: 14 residues. CDR3 sequence (DNA): TGTGCCAGCAGTCGCCCAGGGTCCGAAGAGACCCAGTACTTC. Amino acids: CASSRPGSEETQYF.

The chain joins TRBV10-1 to TRBJ2-7, with D possibly TRBD1 on 5 matching bases. CDR1 and CDR2 from the germline V gene are WNHNN and SYGVQD (reference sequence). The CDR3 totals 13 residues. V was trimmed by 5 bases and J by 3 bases, leaving 11 bases between them. The chain's CDR3 is CASSLDMGYEQYF. In DNA form, the CDR3 reads TGCGCCAGCAGTCTGGACATGGGCTACGAGCAGTACTTC.

The rearrangement uses TRBV29-1 and TRBJ1-6; a possible D gene is TRBD1 (5 bases). The germline V gene has CDR1 SQVTM and CDR2 ANQGSEA. V gave up 4 bases and J gave up 9 bases, with 13 bases separating them. The CDR3 is 13 amino acids. DNA for the CDR3: TGCAGCGTTGTCCCCAGGGAAGGTTCACCCCTCCACTTT. Protein sequence: CSVVPREGSPLHF.

The chain joins TRBV5-1 to TRBJ2-7; maybe TRBD2 (6 bases). This CDR3 has 12 amino acids. Germline V lookup: CDR1 SGHRS, CDR2 YFSETQ. V lost 3 bases, J lost 10 bases, and 14 bases lay in between. In DNA form, the CDR3 reads TGCGCCAGCAGCTGGGATCGGGCGGGACAGTACTTC. It is translated as CASSWDRAGQYF. The whole variable domain, filled in from reference TRBV5-1 and TRBJ2-7, reads KAGVTQTPRYLIKTRGQQVTLSCSPISGHRSVSWYQQTPGQGLQFLFEYFSETQRNKGNFPGRFSGRQFSNSRSEMNVSTLELGDSALYLCASSWDRAGQYFGPGTRLTVT.

This chain links TRBV10-2 with TRBJ1-2; the D is unclear. The CDR3 consists of 12 residues. The germline gives CDR1 WSHSY, CDR2 SAAADI. V gave up 3 bases and J gave up 4 bases, with 6 bases separating them. CDR3 bases: TGCGCCAGCAGTGACCTGAGCTATGGCTACACCTTC. The encoded protein is CASSDLSYGYTF.

The chain links TRBV6-5 to TRBJ1-5; 7 bases agree with TRBD1. V dropped 0 bases and J dropped 7; count of bases not matched to a gene: 3. This CDR3 comprises 14 residues. Germline V gene data show CDR1 as MNHEY and CDR2 as SVGAGI. CDR3 coding DNA: TGTGCCAGCAGTTACTCACAGGGGAGCCAGCCCCAGCATTTT. Protein sequence: CASSYSQGSQPQHF.

The rearrangement uses TRBV5-6 and TRBJ2-7; 7 nucleotides line up with TRBD1. The V and J ends lost 5 bases and 1 base, in that order; junction bases with no gene match: 12. This CDR3 is built from 16 residues. CDR1 is SGHDT and CDR2 is YYEEEE in the germline V gene. CDR3 DNA: TGTGCCAGCAGAATGGGCCCGGGACAGCTTTCCTACGAGCAGTACTTC. This codes for CASRMGPGQLSYEQYF.

The chain is built from TRBV10-1 and TRBJ2-5; 9 bases are a match to TRBD2. Per germline, CDR1 WNHNN and CDR2 SYGVQD (reference sequence). V shed 0 bases and J 6 bases; nucleotides not matched to a gene: 5. There are 15 residues in the CDR3. This CDR3 reads CASSESGTSSQTQYF. CDR3 nucleotides: TGCGCCAGCAGTGAGTCAGGGACTAGCTCCCAGACCCAGTACTTC.

The J gene is TRBJ2-3, the V gene TRBV4-1; 7 bases match TRBD2. Trimming at V came to 1 base and at J to 4 bases, leaving 2 bases not matched to a gene. This CDR3 region has 14 residues. Germline loops: CDR1 MGHRA, CDR2 YSYEKL. The CDR3 DNA sequence: TGCGCCAGCAGCCAAGTAACTAGCGCAGATACGCAGTATTTT. Protein product: CASSQVTSADTQYF.